This entry lists 22 T cell receptor beta chains sequenced from one sample in a study of cytomegalovirus exposure and HLA in healthy donors. Sequenced by immunoSEQ multiplex PCR; TCRdb stores in-frame clones only, minus some. Of roughly 240,000 clones detected, 85% to 90% appear once; the ten largest clones hold less than 3%. Sample: PBMCs. The receptors were sampled from a man aged 18 to 35 in good health and CMV-seronegative.

The chain recombines TRBV7-9 with TRBJ2-1, with 11 nucleotides matching TRBD2. This CDR3 has 15 residues. Per germline, CDR1 SEHNR and CDR2 FQNEAQ (reference sequence). J lost 15 bases, V lost 2 bases, and 12 bases had no gene match. This CDR3 is CASSLPGTSGATAFF. The CDR3 DNA is TGTGCCAGCAGCTTACCCGGGACTAGCGGAGCCACGGCGTTCTTC.

This clone has a handful of counts. The CDR3 reads CASSHSYGYTF. CDR3 nucleotides: TGTGCCAGTAGCCACAGCTATGGCTACACCTTC. The V call is TRBV19, the J call TRBJ1-2; no clear D. Trimming removed 6 bases from V and 4 bases from J, with 6 bases in between. CDR1 and CDR2 from the germline V gene are LNHDA and SQIVND (reference sequence). This CDR3 is 11 amino acids long.

The CDR3 nucleotides read TGTGCCAGCAGCTTACCCTCAGGACTAGCGGGGGCCACCTACGAGCAGTACTTC. This encodes CASSLPSGLAGATYEQYF. J is TRBJ2-7 and V is TRBV7-8, with 13 nucleotides matching TRBD2. Germline V gives CDR1 SGHVS, CDR2 FQNEAQ. The CDR3 has 18 amino acids. Losses at the gene ends were 2 bases for V and 2 bases for J; bases not matched to a gene: 9.

The CDR3 DNA follows: TGTGCCAGCAGTTCGGGACTAAGTTACAATGAGCAGTTCTTC. Protein product: CASSSGLSYNEQFF. The rearrangement joins TRBV27 to TRBJ2-1; 7 nucleotides match TRBD2. Unmatched junction bases numbered 4, after V lost 4 bases and J lost 4 bases. The CDR3 totals 14 residues. The germline V gene encodes CDR1 MNHEY and CDR2 SMNVEV (reference sequence).

The chain joins TRBV28 to TRBJ1-4, with 7 bases aligning to TRBD1. V trimming: 5 bases; J trimming: 4 bases; junction bases outside the gene matches: 10. Germline values: CDR1 MDHEN, CDR2 SYDVKM. This CDR3 has 16 residues. The CDR3 nucleotides read TGTGCCAGCAGTCACACAAACAGGGGCCGTAATGAAAAACTGTTTTTT. Its translation: CASSHTNRGRNEKLFF.

This rearrangement joins TRBV6-1 to TRBJ1-1; D unclear. With 5 bases removed from V and 6 bases from J, the gap between germline ends came to 13 bases. Germline-derived CDR1 and CDR2 are MNHNS and SASEGT. This CDR3 comprises 13 residues. This chain's CDR3 is CASSQTPRAEAFF. The CDR3 coding sequence is TGTGCCAGCAGTCAGACACCGAGGGCTGAAGCTTTCTTT.

The chain employs TRBV9 and TRBJ2-7; the D is unclear. CDR1 and CDR2 (germline): SGDLS, YYNGEE. The CDR3 loop spans 15 amino acids. Trimming took off 0 bases at V and 4 bases at J, with 14 bases between the two ends. CDR3 sequence reads: CASSVGGNTEYEQYF. The CDR3 coding sequence is TGTGCCAGCAGCGTAGGCGGTAACACCGAATACGAGCAGTACTTC.

This chain connects TRBV29-1 to TRBJ2-3; D is unclear. With 5 bases removed from V and 1 base from J, the gap between germline ends came to 10 bases. This CDR3 region has 13 residues. CDR1 SQVTM and CDR2 ANQGSEA come from the germline V gene. CDR3 nucleotide sequence: TGCAGCGTTCTGCGTCCGGGCACAGATACGCAGTATTTT. Its translation: CSVLRPGTDTQYF.

The J gene is TRBJ2-3, the V gene TRBV30; possible D gene TRBD2, 5 bases. CDR3 length: 15 residues. Germline V lookup: CDR1 GTSNPN, CDR2 SVGIG (reference sequence). Deletions cut 0 bases from V and 5 bases from J, with 15 bases between. As DNA, the CDR3 is TGTGCCTGGAGTGTCTTCAGGAGACGGGGAGATACGCAGTATTTT. It translates to CAWSVFRRRGDTQYF.

The rearrangement joins TRBV5-3 to TRBJ2-3, with 8 nucleotides matching TRBD1. TRBV5-3 falls under the ORF class, with uncertain function. After removal of 0 bases from V and 4 bases from J, the junction contained 13 bases not matched to a gene. The CDR3 totals 18 residues. The CDR3 DNA follows: TGTGCCAGAAGCTTGGTCTCCGGACAGGGTGGTAAGGCAGATACGCAGTATTTT. Translation: CARSLVSGQGGKADTQYF.

The rearrangement links TRBV2 to TRBJ2-7, with a weak D call TRBD1 (6 bases). V was pared by 6 bases and J by 3 bases, with 12 bases between. This CDR3 region has 13 residues. Per the germline V gene, CDR1 is SNHLY and CDR2 is FYNNEI. The CDR3 sequence: CASSRTGIYEQYF. In nucleotides, the CDR3 is TGTGCCAGCAGCCGCACAGGGATCTACGAGCAGTACTTC. The variable domain in full, completed from reference TRBV2 and TRBJ2-7, reads EPEVTQTPSHQVTQMGQEVILRCVPISNHLYFYWYRQILGQKVEFLVSFYNNEISEKSEIFDDQFSVERPDGSNFTLKIRSTKLEDSAMYFCASSRTGIYEQYFGPGTRLTVT.

The V call is TRBV28, the J call TRBJ1-1; D remains ambiguous. The germline gives CDR1 MDHEN, CDR2 SYDVKM. The CDR3 covers 11 residues. V dropped 4 bases and J dropped 7 bases, with 7 bases sitting between them. CDR3 DNA: TGTGCCAGCAGTTCACACAGTGAAGCTTTCTTT. This sequence encodes CASSSHSEAFF.

The rearrangement links TRBV7-2 to TRBJ2-2; no firm D call. V lost 0 bases, J lost 4 bases, and 9 bases lay in between. The germline CDR1 and CDR2 sequences are SGHTA and FQGNSA. This CDR3 has 15 amino acids. CDR3: CASSLALAATGELFF. The DNA for the CDR3 is TGTGCCAGCAGCTTAGCGCTGGCGGCCACCGGGGAGCTGTTTTTT.

The CDR3 nucleotides read TGCAGCGCCGAGCGGACAGGGGGGAACACTGAAGCTTTCTTT. It is translated as CSAERTGGNTEAFF. The chain is built from TRBV29-1 and TRBJ1-1, with 10 bases aligning to TRBD1. V shed 7 bases and J 1 base; nucleotides not matched to a gene: 6. CDR3 length equals 14 residues. Germline lookup yields CDR1 SQVTM and CDR2 ANQGSEA.

V and J are TRBV2 and TRBJ2-3; D gene uncertain. Per the germline V gene, CDR1 is SNHLY and CDR2 is FYNNEI. The germline V and J ends were trimmed by 7 bases and 4 bases, with 9 bases remaining between them. CDR3 size: 12 residues. Here the CDR3 DNA reads TGTGCCAGCAAATTTATTTCAGATACGCAGTATTTT. This encodes CASKFISDTQYF.

V usage is TRBV7-8 and J usage is TRBJ2-1; maybe TRBD2 (6 bases). The CDR3 is 15 amino acids. Trimming left V 2 bases short and J 6 bases short, with 14 bases between. In germline, CDR1 is SGHVS, CDR2 FQNEAQ. The DNA for the CDR3 is TGTGCCAGCAGCTTACTGGGGACTCAGCTCAATGAGCAGTTCTTC. Protein: CASSLLGTQLNEQFF. The full variable domain, in which reference TRBV7-8 and TRBJ2-1 provide the parts outside the CDR3, is GAGVSQSPRYKVAKRGQDVALRCDPISGHVSLFWYQQALGQGPEFLTYFQNEAQLDKSGLPSDRFFAERPEGSVSTLKIQRTQQEDSAVYLCASSLLGTQLNEQFFGPGTRLTVL.

Turning to this clone: The identical CDR3 is also encoded by other nucleotide sequences in the sample. V gene TRBV30 combines with J gene TRBJ1-2; D is possibly TRBD1 (5 bases). The CDR3 is 13 amino acids. In germline, CDR1 is GTSNPN, CDR2 SVGIG (reference sequence). Trimming left V 0 bases short and J 4 bases short, with 9 bases between. Here the CDR3 DNA reads TGTGCCTGGAGTGTTGGGCAGGGCTATGGCTACACCTTC. It is translated as CAWSVGQGYGYTF.

The chain carries TRBV5-1 and TRBJ2-1; D is possibly TRBD2 (5 bases). Germline V gene data show CDR1 as SGHRS and CDR2 as YFSETQ. The V gene lost 1 base and the J gene lost 7 bases, with 18 bases spanning the gap. This CDR3 has 16 amino acids. The CDR3 spells CASSLSTGWTENEQFF. CDR3 in DNA: TGCGCCAGCAGCTTGTCGACGGGGTGGACGGAAAATGAGCAGTTCTTC. The complete variable domain, with remaining parts taken from reference TRBV5-1 and TRBJ2-1, reads KAGVTQTPRYLIKTRGQQVTLSCSPISGHRSVSWYQQTPGQGLQFLFEYFSETQRNKGNFPGRFSGRQFSNSRSEMNVSTLELGDSALYLCASSLSTGWTENEQFFGPGTRLTVL.

This clone has a single count. The V and J genes are TRBV7-9 and TRBJ2-1; 8 bases align to TRBD2. There are 16 residues in the CDR3. The V gene end was trimmed by 2 bases and the J gene end by 8 bases; junction bases not matched to a gene: 11. Germline V gene sequence: CDR1 SEHNR, CDR2 FQNEAQ (reference sequence). The CDR3 DNA follows: TGTGCCAGCAGCTTATCGCGGAGCGGGGGTGTAGATGAGCAGTTCTTC. Translated, it gives CASSLSRSGGVDEQFF.

This rearrangement joins TRBV7-2 to TRBJ1-2; maybe TRBD1 (6 bases). Trimming took 5 bases from V and 6 from J, leaving 22 bases between them. This CDR3 is built from 16 residues. In germline, CDR1 is SGHTA, CDR2 FQGNSA. The CDR3 is CASSPRNRVEPHGYTF. The CDR3 DNA is TGTGCCAGCAGCCCTCGAAACAGGGTGGAACCGCATGGCTACACCTTC.

The chain joins TRBV7-2 to TRBJ2-2, with D perhaps TRBD1 (6 bases). V lost 2 bases and J 6 bases, leaving 16 bases between the germline ends. The CDR3 extends over 16 amino acids. In germline, CDR1 is SGHTA, CDR2 FQGNSA. This CDR3 is CASSLRFQGLSGELFF. CDR3 in DNA: TGTGCCAGCAGCTTACGATTCCAGGGGCTCTCCGGGGAGCTGTTTTTT.

This sequence joins TRBV27 and TRBJ1-1; D remains ambiguous. The CDR3 contains 12 residues. The V gene lost 3 bases and the J gene lost 1 base, with 3 bases spanning the gap. Germline V gives CDR1 MNHEY, CDR2 SMNVEV (reference sequence). The CDR3 protein is CASSFGNTEAFF. The CDR3 region has the DNA TGTGCCAGCAGTTTCGGGAACACTGAAGCTTTCTTT.